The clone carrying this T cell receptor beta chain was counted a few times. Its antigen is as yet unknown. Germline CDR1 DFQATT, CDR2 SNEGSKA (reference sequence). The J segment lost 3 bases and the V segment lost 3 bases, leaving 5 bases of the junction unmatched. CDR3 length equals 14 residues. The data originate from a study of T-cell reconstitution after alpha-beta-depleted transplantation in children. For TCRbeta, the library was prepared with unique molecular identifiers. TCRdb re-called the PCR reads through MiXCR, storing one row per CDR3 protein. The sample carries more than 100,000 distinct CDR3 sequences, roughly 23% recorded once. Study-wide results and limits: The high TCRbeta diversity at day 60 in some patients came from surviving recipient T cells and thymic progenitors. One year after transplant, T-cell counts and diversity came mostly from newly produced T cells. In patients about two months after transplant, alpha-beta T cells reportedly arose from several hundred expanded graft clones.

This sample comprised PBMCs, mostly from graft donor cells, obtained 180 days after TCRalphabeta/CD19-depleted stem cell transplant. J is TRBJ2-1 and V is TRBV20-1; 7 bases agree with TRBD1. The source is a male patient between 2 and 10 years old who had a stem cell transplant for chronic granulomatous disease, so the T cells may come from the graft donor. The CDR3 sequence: CSASRDSYYNEQFF. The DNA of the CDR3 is TGCAGTGCTAGCCGGGACAGTTACTACAATGAGCAGTTCTTC.